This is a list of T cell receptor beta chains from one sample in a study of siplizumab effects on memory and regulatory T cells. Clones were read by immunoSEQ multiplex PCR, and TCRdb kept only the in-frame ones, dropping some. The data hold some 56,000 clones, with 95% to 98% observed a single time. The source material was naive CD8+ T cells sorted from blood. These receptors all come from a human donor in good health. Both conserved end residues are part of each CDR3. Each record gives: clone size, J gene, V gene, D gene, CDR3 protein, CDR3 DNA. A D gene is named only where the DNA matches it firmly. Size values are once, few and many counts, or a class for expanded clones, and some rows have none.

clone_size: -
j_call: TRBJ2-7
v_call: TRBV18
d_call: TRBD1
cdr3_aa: CASSPSDRVGNEQYF
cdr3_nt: TGTGCCAGCTCACCGTCGGACAGGGTCGGTAACGAGCAGTACTTC

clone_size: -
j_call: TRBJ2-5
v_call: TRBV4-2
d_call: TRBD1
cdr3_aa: CASSQDFGQGGEGETQYF
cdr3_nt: TGTGCCAGCAGCCAAGATTTCGGACAGGGGGGCGAAGGAGAGACCCAGTACTTC

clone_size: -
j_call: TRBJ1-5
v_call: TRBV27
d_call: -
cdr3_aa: CASSLSQSLPNQPQHF
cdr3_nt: TGTGCCAGCAGTTTAAGTCAGTCACTCCCGAATCAGCCCCAGCATTTT

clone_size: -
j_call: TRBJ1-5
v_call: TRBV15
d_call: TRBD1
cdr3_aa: CATSRGTGVGQPQHF
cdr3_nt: TGTGCCACCAGCAGAGGGACAGGGGTCGGGCAGCCCCAGCATTTT

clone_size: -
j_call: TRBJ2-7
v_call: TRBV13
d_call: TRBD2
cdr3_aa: CASSLGYRRELYF
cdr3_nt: TGTGCCAGCAGCTTAGGTTATAGGCGGGAGTTGTACTTC

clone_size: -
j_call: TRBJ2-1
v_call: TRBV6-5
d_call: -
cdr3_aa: CASSLINSYNEQFF
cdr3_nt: TGTGCCAGCAGCCTCATAAACTCCTACAATGAGCAGTTCTTC

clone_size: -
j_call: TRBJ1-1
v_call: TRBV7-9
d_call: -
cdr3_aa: CASSFPGMNTEAFF
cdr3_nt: TGTGCCAGCAGCTTTCCTGGAATGAACACTGAAGCTTTCTTT

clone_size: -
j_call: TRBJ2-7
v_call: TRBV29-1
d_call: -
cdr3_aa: CSAGLGGYEQYF
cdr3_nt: TGCAGCGCAGGTCTAGGGGGCTACGAGCAGTACTTC

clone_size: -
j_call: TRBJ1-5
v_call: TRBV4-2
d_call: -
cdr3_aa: CASSQSSLQPQHF
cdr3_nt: TGTGCCAGCAGCCAAAGTAGTTTGCAGCCCCAGCATTTT

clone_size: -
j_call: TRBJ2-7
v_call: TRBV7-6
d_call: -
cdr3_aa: CASSQRGSSSYEQYF
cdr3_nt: TGTGCCAGCAGCCAACGGGGTTCGAGCTCCTACGAGCAGTACTTC

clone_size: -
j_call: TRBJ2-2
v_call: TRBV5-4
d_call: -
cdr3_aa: CASSLPPYGELFF
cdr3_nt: TGTGCCAGCAGCTTACCCCCGTACGGGGAGCTGTTTTTT

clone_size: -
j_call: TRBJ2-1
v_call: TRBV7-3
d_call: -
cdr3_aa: CASSLGYNEQFF
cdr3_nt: TGTGCCAGCAGCTTAGGGTACAATGAGCAGTTCTTC

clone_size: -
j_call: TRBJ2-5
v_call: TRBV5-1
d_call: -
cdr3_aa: CASSPTGSFETQYF
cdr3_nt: TGCGCCAGCAGCCCGACGGGGAGTTTCGAGACCCAGTACTTC

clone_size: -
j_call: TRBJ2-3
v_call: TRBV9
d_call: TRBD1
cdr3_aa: CASSVGTGISTDTQYF
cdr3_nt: TGTGCCAGCAGCGTTGGGACAGGGATTAGCACAGATACGCAGTATTTT

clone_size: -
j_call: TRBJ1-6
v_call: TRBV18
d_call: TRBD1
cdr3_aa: CASSLLAGRGSLNSPLHF
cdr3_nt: TGTGCCAGCTCACTTTTGGCCGGCAGGGGGTCCCTTAATTCACCCCTCCACTTT

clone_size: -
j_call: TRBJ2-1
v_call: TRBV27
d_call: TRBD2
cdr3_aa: CASRLTSGSGYEQFF
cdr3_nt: TGTGCCAGCAGGCTGACTAGCGGGAGCGGTTATGAGCAGTTCTTC

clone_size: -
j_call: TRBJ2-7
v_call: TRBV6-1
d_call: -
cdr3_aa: CASTGNGYEQYF
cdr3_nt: TGTGCCAGCACGGGGAATGGCTACGAGCAGTACTTC

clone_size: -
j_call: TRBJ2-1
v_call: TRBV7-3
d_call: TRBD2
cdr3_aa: CASSLNAIAGGFYNEQFF
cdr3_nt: TGTGCCAGCAGCTTAAATGCCATAGCGGGAGGGTTCTACAATGAGCAGTTCTTC

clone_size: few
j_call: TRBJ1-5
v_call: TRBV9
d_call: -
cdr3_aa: CASSVGQANQPQHF
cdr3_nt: TGTGCCAGCAGCGTAGGACAGGCCAATCAGCCCCAGCATTTT

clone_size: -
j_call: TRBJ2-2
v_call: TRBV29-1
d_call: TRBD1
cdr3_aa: CSVGRGRTGELFF
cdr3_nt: TGCAGCGTTGGTAGGGGGCGAACCGGGGAGCTGTTTTTT

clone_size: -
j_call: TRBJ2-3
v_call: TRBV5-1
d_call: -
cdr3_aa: CASSLAETGPLDTQYF
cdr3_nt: TGCGCCAGCAGCTTGGCCGAGACGGGACCCCTCGATACGCAGTATTTT

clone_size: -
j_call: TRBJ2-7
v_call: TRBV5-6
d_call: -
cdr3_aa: CASSLGTREYEQYF
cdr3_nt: TGTGCCAGCAGCTTGGGGACCCGGGAGTACGAGCAGTACTTC

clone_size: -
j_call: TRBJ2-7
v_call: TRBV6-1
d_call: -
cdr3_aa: CATKPRDFTYEQYF
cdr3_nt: TGTGCCACCAAACCCCGGGACTTTACCTACGAGCAGTACTTC

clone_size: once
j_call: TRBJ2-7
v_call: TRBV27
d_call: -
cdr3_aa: CASSSSSYEQYF
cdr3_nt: TGTGCCAGCAGTTCGAGCTCCTACGAGCAGTACTTC

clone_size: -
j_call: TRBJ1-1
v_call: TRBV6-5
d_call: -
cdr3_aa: CASSPWGGVNTEAFF
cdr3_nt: TGTGCCAGCAGTCCGTGGGGGGGCGTGAACACTGAAGCTTTCTTT

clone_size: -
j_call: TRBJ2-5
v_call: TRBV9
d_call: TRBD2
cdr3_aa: CASSVASTGGQETQYF
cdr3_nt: TGTGCCAGCAGCGTAGCCTCGACGGGAGGGCAAGAGACCCAGTACTTC

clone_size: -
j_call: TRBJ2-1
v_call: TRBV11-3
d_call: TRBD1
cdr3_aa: CASSLEQGALYEQFF
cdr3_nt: TGTGCCAGCAGCTTAGAACAGGGGGCATTGTATGAGCAGTTCTTC

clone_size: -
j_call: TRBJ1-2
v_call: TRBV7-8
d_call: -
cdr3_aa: CASSFGGNYGYTF
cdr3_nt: TGTGCCAGCAGCTTTGGGGGGAACTATGGCTACACCTTC